This T cell receptor (beta chain) was sequenced for a study of T cell repertoires in cytomegalovirus infection. TCRdb independently ran MiXCR on the reads; one entry per CDR3 protein. Of about 320,000 distinct CDR3 sequences in the sample, 8% to 10% were seen once. This CDR3 comprises 13 residues. Deletions cut 5 bases from V and 4 bases from J, with 11 bases between. CDR1 and CDR2 (germline): LGHNT, FRNRAP. This clonotype was found a few times. The rearrangement joins TRBV12-5 to TRBJ1-2; no clear D. This sequence originates from a human donor in good health (CMV status not recorded). Some clones in this sample may be carry-over from other donors' samples. Sample: PBMCs. In nucleotides, the CDR3 is TGTGCTAGTGGTCCGGGAGGGATCTATGGCTACACCTTC. Its protein is CASGPGGIYGYTF.